Sequencing of this T cell receptor (beta chain) was carried out in a study of OX40 agonist ivuxolimab in advanced cancers. This clone was picked up a small number of times. The antigen remains unidentified. Generated by immunoSEQ multiplex PCR, the TCRdb table keeps only in-frame clones and is missing some. The sample holds tens of thousands of clones, around 80% seen once. The CDR3 loop spans 15 amino acids. Germline V lookup: CDR1 LNHDA, CDR2 SQIVND (reference sequence). Trimming left V 9 bases short and J 0 bases short, with 15 bases between. Whole-study findings and limits: Normalized T-cell clonal expansion was also low in some nonresponders.

Autoimmune disease history or systemic immunosuppression led to patients being barred. The chain links TRBV19 to TRBJ1-5; D gene ambiguous. The TCR originated in an adult with an advanced solid tumor such as melanoma, head and neck, liver or kidney cancer. Sequenced here: CD4+ or CD8+ T cells sorted from blood, sampled in a trial of the OX40 agonist ivuxolimab. The CDR3 coding sequence is TGTGCCAGCAACCCCGGACCGGGTAGCAATCAGCCCCAGCATTTT. Amino acids: CASNPGPGSNQPQHF.